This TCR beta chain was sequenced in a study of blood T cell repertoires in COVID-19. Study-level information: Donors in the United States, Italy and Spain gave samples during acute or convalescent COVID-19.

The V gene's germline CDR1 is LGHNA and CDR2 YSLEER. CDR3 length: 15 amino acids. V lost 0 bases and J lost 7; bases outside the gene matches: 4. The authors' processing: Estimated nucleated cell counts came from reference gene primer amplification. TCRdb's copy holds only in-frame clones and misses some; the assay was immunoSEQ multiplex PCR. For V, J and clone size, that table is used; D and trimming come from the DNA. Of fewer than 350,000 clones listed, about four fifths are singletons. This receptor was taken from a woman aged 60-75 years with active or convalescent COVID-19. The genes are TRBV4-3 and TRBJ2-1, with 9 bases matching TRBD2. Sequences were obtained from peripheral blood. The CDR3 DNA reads TGCGCCAGCAGCCAAGACGGCGGGGGGGCTAATGAGCAGTTCTTC. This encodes CASSQDGGGANEQFF.